This T cell receptor (beta chain) was recovered during a study of CD8 T cells in ankylosing spondylitis (dated by TCRdb to 2017 to 2019). In terms of the full investigation: The study set out to find disease-linked TCR variants by profiling T cell receptor beta repertoires in ankylosing spondylitis patients and healthy donors. The full study cohort comprised 20 to 30 ankylosing spondylitis patients and approximately 100 healthy donors. Peripheral blood was sampled, and synovial fluid was additionally collected from ankylosing spondylitis patients.

The instrument given in TCRdb is Illumina HiSeq 2500. Quantitative 5'-RACE with molecular barcodes was used to prepare TCR beta libraries. On the authors' methods: To identify disease-linked TCR variants, a new computational method was used, one built on a probabilistic model of VDJ rearrangement. TCRdb trimmed public reads at Q25 via fastp, called clones via MiXCR and kept in-frame beta chains. Rows are unified per CDR3 protein, each entry keeping the most common DNA and genes. The V and J calls and clone size are TCRdb's, not the authors'. This sample has around 890,000 distinct CDR3 sequences in its table, and 12% of those were observed once. The ten largest clones add up to 0.45% to 0.6% of the sample. In regard to this clonotype: Its specific antigen is unknown. Base qualities are missing; no much larger clone stands one base away.

Taken from cysteine to phenylalanine, the CDR3 has 16 residues. Only the CDR3 portion is preserved as DNA: 48 bases, with reading frame beginning at the first base. Trimming removed 5 bases from V and 2 bases from J; the gene matches leave 7 bases unexplained. CDR1 and CDR2 are drawn from the germline V gene: KGHSH, LQKENI. The paper's findings and limits, for the study overall: A TCR beta motif made up of several highly homologous amino acid variants appeared to be characteristic of blood from ankylosing spondylitis patients. In peripheral blood, the disease-linked clones were found at relatively low frequencies and had a CD8+ phenotype. Some motif variants had previously been reported in the synovial fluid and blood of reactive arthritis patients, which suggests shared mechanisms of disease initiation. The disease-linked clones were reported to be significantly enriched in matched synovial fluid samples from ankylosing spondylitis patients.

Recombination connected TRBV18 to TRBJ2-3, with 10 bases in between that match TRBD2. What was sequenced was blood, either unsorted or a sorted T cell fraction (not recorded which). The TCR was taken from a male donor with ankylosing spondylitis. The sequenced DNA is TGTGCCAGCTCAGCCCTAGCGGGGGCCCTCACAGATACGCAGTATTTT. Translation gives CASSALAGALTDTQYF.